The 11 T cell receptor beta chains presented below share a single source sample, sequenced in a study of T cells after yellow fever vaccination. TCRdb fed the 5' RACE reads into MiXCR, producing one record per CDR3 protein. The sample carries 400,000 to 650,000 distinct CDR3 sequences, 21% recorded once. The starting material was PBMCs, obtained roughly 20 days after the first yellow fever vaccination. All receptors come from a man aged 18 to 29 who received the YFV17D yellow fever vaccine.

V and J are TRBV7-2 and TRBJ1-1, with D unclear. The CDR3 contains 15 residues. Germline V gene lookup returns CDR1 SGHTA and CDR2 FQGNSA. V lost 3 bases and J 1 base, leaving 12 bases between the germline ends. The CDR3: CASSLRVYKNTEAFF. In DNA form, the CDR3 reads TGTGCCAGCAGCTTGAGGGTTTACAAGAACACTGAAGCTTTCTTT.

This clonotype was recorded a few times. The J gene is TRBJ2-5, the V gene TRBV12-3 or TRBV12-4, with D maybe TRBD2 (7 bases). Trimming took off 1 base at V and 2 bases at J, with 14 bases between the two ends. The CDR3 totals 16 residues. In DNA form, the CDR3 reads TGTGCCAGCAGTTTAGTGCGGGGGCAGGGGCAAGAGACCCAGTACTTC. Translation: CASSLVRGQGQETQYF.

This clonotype was recorded many times. This chain joins TRBV28 and TRBJ2-7; D possibly corresponds to TRBD1 (6 bases). CDR1 and CDR2 from the germline V gene are MDHEN and SYDVKM. The CDR3 runs to 13 residues. V was cut by 6 bases and J by 1 base, with 10 bases left in between. The CDR3 loop reads CASSPGQSYEQYV. Written as DNA, the CDR3 is TGTGCCAGCAGCCCCGGACAGTCCTACGAGCAGTACGTC.

J is TRBJ1-5 and V is TRBV7-2; no clear D gene. The V end lost 4 bases, the J end lost 10 bases, and 11 bases lay between the germline ends. Germline CDR1 SGHTA, CDR2 FQGNSA. CDR3 size: 12 residues. The CDR3 nucleotides are TGTGCCAGCAGCTGGGCGGGCGGACCCCAGCATTTT. Its protein product is CASSWAGGPQHF.

This clonotype appeared a single time. This chain joins TRBV20-1 and TRBJ2-7; 13 bases fit TRBD2. J gave up 5 bases and V 5 bases, and 6 bases lay outside the gene matches. Germline V CDR1 and CDR2: DFQATT, SNEGSKA (reference sequence). The CDR3 has 14 amino acids. CDR3 protein: CSALKTSGRNEQYV. The CDR3 DNA sequence: TGCAGTGCTCTGAAGACTAGCGGGAGGAACGAGCAGTACGTC.

This clonotype turned up a few times. This sequence joins TRBV6-5 and TRBJ1-1; D possibly corresponds to TRBD1 (6 bases). V lost 2 bases, J lost 1 base, and 8 bases lay in between. The CDR3 covers 14 residues. Germline assignment: CDR1 MNHEY and CDR2 SVGAGI. The CDR3 DNA reads as TGTGCCAGCAGTTACGCAGGGGAGAACACTGAAGCTTTCTTT. This encodes CASSYAGENTEAFF.

This rearrangement joins TRBV2 to TRBJ2-1; D possibly corresponds to TRBD2 (6 bases). The germline V and J ends were trimmed by 4 bases and 2 bases, with 12 bases remaining between them. Germline lookup yields CDR1 SNHLY and CDR2 FYNNEI. This CDR3 region has 15 residues. The CDR3 bases are TGTGCCAGCAGTGGCAGTCGCGGGGCCTACAATGAGCAGTTCTTC. It is translated as CASSGSRGAYNEQFF.

This chain connects TRBV12-3 or TRBV12-4 to TRBJ2-5, with D maybe TRBD2 (7 bases). The CDR3 loop spans 14 amino acids. Trimming cost V 3 bases and J 6 bases, with 14 bases left between them. This CDR3 reads CASSLGGGIKTQYF. The CDR3 nucleotides read TGTGCCAGCAGTTTGGGAGGGGGAATTAAGACCCAGTACTTC.

The chain has TRBV7-9 and TRBJ2-1, with D possibly TRBD2 on 6 matching bases. The CDR3 covers 12 residues. Deletions cut 10 bases from V and 13 bases from J, with 20 bases between. Germline-derived CDR1 and CDR2 are SEHNR and FQNEAQ (reference sequence). CDR3: CAITGGAGRQFF. The CDR3 DNA reads as TGTGCCATCACGGGTGGGGCGGGGAGACAGTTCTTC.

Only a few counts were recorded for this clonotype. The genes are TRBV7-2 and TRBJ1-1; 9 bases are a match to TRBD1. Trimming cost V 4 bases and J 1 base; bases outside gene matches: 10. Germline-derived CDR1 and CDR2 are SGHTA and FQGNSA. This CDR3 region has 17 residues. The CDR3 nucleotides are TGTGCCAGCAGCTCCTACCCCGTGACAGGGGGGAACACTGAAGCTTTCTTT. Its translation: CASSSYPVTGGNTEAFF.

In this sample, this clonotype turned up a few times. The chain recombines TRBV20-1 with TRBJ2-1; D is perhaps TRBD1 (5 bases). This CDR3 comprises 16 residues. The germline gives CDR1 DFQATT, CDR2 SNEGSKA (reference sequence). The V gene lost 6 bases and the J gene lost 3 bases, with 21 bases spanning the gap. CDR3 nucleotides: TGCAGTGCCTACGATGGGCAGGGCGCAGACTACAATGAGCAGTTCTTC. Residues: CSAYDGQGADYNEQFF.